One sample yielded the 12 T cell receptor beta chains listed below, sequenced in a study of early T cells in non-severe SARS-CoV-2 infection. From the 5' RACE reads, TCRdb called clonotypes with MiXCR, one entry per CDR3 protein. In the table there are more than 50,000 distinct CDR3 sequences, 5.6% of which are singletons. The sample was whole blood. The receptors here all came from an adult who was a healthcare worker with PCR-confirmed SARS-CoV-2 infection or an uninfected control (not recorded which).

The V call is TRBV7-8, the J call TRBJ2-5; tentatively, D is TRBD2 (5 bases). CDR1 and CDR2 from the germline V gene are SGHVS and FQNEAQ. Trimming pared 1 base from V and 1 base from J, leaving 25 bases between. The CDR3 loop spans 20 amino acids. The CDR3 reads CASSLGASASIREAQETQYF. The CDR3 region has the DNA TGTGCCAGCAGCTTAGGGGCCTCCGCCTCAATCCGGGAAGCCCAAGAGACCCAGTACTTC.

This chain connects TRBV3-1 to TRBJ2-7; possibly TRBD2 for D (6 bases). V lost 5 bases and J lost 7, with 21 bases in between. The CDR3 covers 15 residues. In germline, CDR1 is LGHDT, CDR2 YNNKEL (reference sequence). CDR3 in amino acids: CASSTRGGFVEEQYF. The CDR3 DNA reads TGTGCCAGCAGCACCCGAGGAGGGTTCGTGGAAGAGCAGTACTTC.

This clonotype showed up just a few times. The DNA of the CDR3 is TGCGCCAGCAGCCAAGATATCAATCAGCCCCAGCATTTT. Translating it yields CASSQDINQPQHF. V gene TRBV4-3 combines with J gene TRBJ1-5; D remains unclear. Trimming stripped 0 bases from V and 3 bases from J, with 3 bases between. Germline loops: CDR1 LGHNA, CDR2 YSLEER. The CDR3 covers 13 residues.

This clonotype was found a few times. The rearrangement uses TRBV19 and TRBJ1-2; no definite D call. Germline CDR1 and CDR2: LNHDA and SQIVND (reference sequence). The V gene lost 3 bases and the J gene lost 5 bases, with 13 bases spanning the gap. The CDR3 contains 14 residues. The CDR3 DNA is TGTGCCAGTAGTATCCGTGTGGAGGCGTATGGCTACACCTTC. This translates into CASSIRVEAYGYTF.

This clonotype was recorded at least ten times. The CDR3 is CSATEGTDTQYF. CDR3 bases: TGCAGTGCCACTGAGGGCACAGATACGCAGTATTTT. The chain uses TRBV20-1 and TRBJ2-3; D is ambiguous. The CDR3 totals 12 residues. Germline lookup yields CDR1 DFQATT and CDR2 SNEGSKA (reference sequence). Trimming removed 6 bases at V and 1 base at J, with 8 bases between.

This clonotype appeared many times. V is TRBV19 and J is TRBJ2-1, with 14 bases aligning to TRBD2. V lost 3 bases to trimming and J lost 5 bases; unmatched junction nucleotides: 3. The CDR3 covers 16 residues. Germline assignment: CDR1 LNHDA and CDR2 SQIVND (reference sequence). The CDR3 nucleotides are TGTGCCAGTAGTATTAGACTAGCGGGGGGGGACAATGAGCAGTTCTTC. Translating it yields CASSIRLAGGDNEQFF.

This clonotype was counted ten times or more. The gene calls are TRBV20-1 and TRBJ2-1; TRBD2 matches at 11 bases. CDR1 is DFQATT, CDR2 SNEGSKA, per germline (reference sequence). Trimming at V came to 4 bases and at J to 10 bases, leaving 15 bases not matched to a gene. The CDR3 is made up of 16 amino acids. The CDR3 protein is CSATIVAGTSGIEQFF. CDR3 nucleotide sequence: TGCAGTGCTACTATCGTTGCCGGGACTAGCGGAATAGAGCAGTTCTTC.

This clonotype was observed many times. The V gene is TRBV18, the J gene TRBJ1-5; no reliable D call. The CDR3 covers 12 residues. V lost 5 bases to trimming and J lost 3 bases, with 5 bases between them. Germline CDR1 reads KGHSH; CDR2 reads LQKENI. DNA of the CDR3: TGTGCCAGCTCAACTCCCAATCAGCCCCAGCATTTT. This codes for CASSTPNQPQHF.

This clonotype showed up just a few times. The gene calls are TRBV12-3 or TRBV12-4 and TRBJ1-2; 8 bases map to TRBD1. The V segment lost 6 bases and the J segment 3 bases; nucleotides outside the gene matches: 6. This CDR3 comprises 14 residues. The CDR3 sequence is CASSRQGQDYGYTF. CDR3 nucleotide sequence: TGTGCCAGCAGCCGCCAGGGACAGGACTATGGCTACACCTTC.

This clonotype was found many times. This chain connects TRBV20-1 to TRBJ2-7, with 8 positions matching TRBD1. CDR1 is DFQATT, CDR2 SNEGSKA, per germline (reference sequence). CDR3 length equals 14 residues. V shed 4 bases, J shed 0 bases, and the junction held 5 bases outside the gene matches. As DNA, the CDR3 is TGCAGTGCTATTGGGACAGGAAACTCCTACGAGCAGTACTTC. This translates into CSAIGTGNSYEQYF.

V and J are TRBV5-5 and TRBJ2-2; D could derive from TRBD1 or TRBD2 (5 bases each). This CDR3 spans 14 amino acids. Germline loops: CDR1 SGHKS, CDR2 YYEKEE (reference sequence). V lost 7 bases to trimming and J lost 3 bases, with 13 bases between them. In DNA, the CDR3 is TGTGCCAGCGGAAGGGACCCTCACACCGGGGAGCTGTTTTTT. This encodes CASGRDPHTGELFF.

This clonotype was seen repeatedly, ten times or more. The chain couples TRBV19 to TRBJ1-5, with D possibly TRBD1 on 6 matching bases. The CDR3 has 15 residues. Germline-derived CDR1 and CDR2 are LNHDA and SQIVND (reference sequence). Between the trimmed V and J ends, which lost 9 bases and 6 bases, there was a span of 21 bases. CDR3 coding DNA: TGTGCCAGCAGAAGGACAGAGAAAGGAAGTCAGCCCCAGCATTTT. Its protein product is CASRRTEKGSQPQHF. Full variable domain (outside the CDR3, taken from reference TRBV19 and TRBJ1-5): DGGITQSPKYLFRKEGQNVTLSCEQNLNHDAMYWYRQDPGQGLRLIYYSQIVNDFQKGDIAEGYSVSREKKESFPLTVTSAQKNPTAFYLCASRRTEKGSQPQHFGDGTRLSIL.